The T cell receptor beta chain under discussion was sequenced for a study of blood T cell repertoires in COVID-19. Study details: Both acute and convalescent COVID-19 samples were obtained from the United States, Italy and Spain. From T cells, B-cell-depleted T cells, or PBMCs came the material, which was cDNA or gDNA.

How the authors handled the data: Amplification with reference gene primers provided the estimates of nucleated cell counts. Clones were read by immunoSEQ multiplex PCR, and TCRdb kept only the in-frame ones, dropping some. V and J calls and clone size are copied from that table; D and trimming were computed from the DNA. The sample has about 61,000 clones; over 65% are singletons. Sequencing input: peripheral blood. This receptor was obtained from a man aged 80 or over with active or convalescent COVID-19.

The CDR3 nucleotides read TGTGCCAGAAGCTTGGGCACTCTCCGCACCCAGTACTTC. It is translated as CARSLGTLRTQYF. This chain joins TRBV5-3 and TRBJ2-5; D gene ambiguous. TRBV5-3 is sorted into the ORF group, with uncertain function. This CDR3 contains 13 residues. Trimming stripped 0 bases from V and 8 bases from J, with 11 bases between.